This record looks at one TCR beta chain sequence and its context. Its antigen remains unknown. This CDR3 spans 17 amino acids. V lost 5 bases and J lost 3, with 17 bases in between. CDR1 is SGHTA and CDR2 is FQGNSA in the germline V gene. This entry belongs to a study of cytomegalovirus exposure and HLA in healthy donors. Study-wide context: Out of about 190 million T cells, an earlier analysis found 117 million unique TCR beta sequences in total. The study's early data release held about 80 million unique TCRs from HLA-typed donors.

Study-wide points: Reports showed the classifier diagnosing cytomegalovirus status with high specificity and sensitivity. Compared with the roughly 700-donor mean, an Asian-associated ancestry cluster reportedly had fewer N-insertions, according to a later analysis.

PCR primers comprised 60 Vbeta and 13 Jbeta primers. Profiled with immunoSEQ multiplex PCR; TCRdb holds only in-frame clones, not every one. The table has 110,000 or so clones, 70% to 85% seen once. The sequence was collected from a man aged 40-49 years in good health and CMV-seropositive. Sequencing input: PBMCs. This chain uses TRBV7-2 with TRBJ1-6, with a tentative D call TRBD1 (5 bases). The chain's CDR3 is CASSPGTGADYNSPLHF. The DNA of the CDR3 is TGTGCCAGCAGCCCCGGGACTGGGGCAGACTATAATTCACCCCTCCACTTT. The variable domain in full, completed from reference TRBV7-2 and TRBJ1-6, reads GAGVSQSPSNKVTEKGKDVELRCDPISGHTALYWYRQSLGQGLEFLIYFQGNSAPDKSGLPSDRFSAERTGGSVSTLTIQRTQQEDSAVYLCASSPGTGADYNSPLHFGNGTRLTVT.